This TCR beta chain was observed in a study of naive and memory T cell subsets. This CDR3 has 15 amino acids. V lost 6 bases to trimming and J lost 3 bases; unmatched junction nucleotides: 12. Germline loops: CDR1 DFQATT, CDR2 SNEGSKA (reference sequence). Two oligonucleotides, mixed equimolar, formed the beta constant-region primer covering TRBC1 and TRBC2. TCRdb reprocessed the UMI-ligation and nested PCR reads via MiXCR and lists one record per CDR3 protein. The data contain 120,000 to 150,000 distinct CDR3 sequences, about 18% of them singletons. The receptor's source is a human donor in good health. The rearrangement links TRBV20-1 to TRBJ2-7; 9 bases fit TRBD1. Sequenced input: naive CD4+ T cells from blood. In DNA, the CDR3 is TGCAGTGCCAACGACCGGGGACAGGGCTTCTACGAGCAGTACTTC. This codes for CSANDRGQGFYEQYF.